A selection of T cell receptor beta chains follows, all from one sample in a study of breast tumors, draining lymph nodes, adjacent tissues. Each CDR3 protein gets one entry after TCRdb re-called the multiplex PCR reads with MiXCR. The table shows approximately 100,000 distinct CDR3 sequences, with roughly 29% occurring only once. Sequencing was done on a sample of axillary lymph node tissue. The source is a female donor with breast cancer. Some clones in this sample may be carry-over from other donors' samples. Each CDR3 is given with its conserved first and last residue. The order of the fields is CDR3 length, J gene, V gene, D gene, clone size, CDR3 protein, CDR3 DNA. The D gene is left open where the match is weak. Clone size is not always given. Where it is, it says once, few, many or a class for expanded clones.

13 TRBJ2-1 TRBV7-3 NA many CASSLGQNNEQFF TGTGCCAGCAGCTTGGGACAAAACAATGAGCAGTTCTTC
16 TRBJ1-2 TRBV10-1 NA many CASSESIQSYNYGYTF TGCGCCAGCAGTGAGTCTATACAGTCCTATAACTATGGCTACACCTTC
15 TRBJ2-3 TRBV9 TRBD1 many CASSPWDRGTDTQYF TGTGCCAGCAGCCCCTGGGACAGGGGCACAGATACGCAGTATTTT
15 TRBJ1-5 TRBV4-1 NA many CASSQGVGRNQPQHF TGCGCCAGCAGCCAAGGCGTTGGCAGGAATCAGCCCCAGCATTTT
14 TRBJ1-5 TRBV5-5 NA many CASSLEQVGQPQHF TGTGCCAGCAGCTTGGAACAGGTTGGCCAGCCCCAGCATTTT
14 TRBJ2-1 TRBV12-3/TRBV12-4 NA many CASKTLERKNEQFF TGTGCCAGCAAGACCTTGGAGCGAAAAAATGAGCAGTTCTTC
16 TRBJ2-7 TRBV11-2 TRBD2 many CASSFRLASSTYEQYF TGTGCCAGCAGCTTCCGACTAGCGTCGAGTACCTACGAGCAGTACTTC
13 TRBJ1-2 TRBV5-8 NA many CASSLLGGYGYTF TGTGCCAGCAGCTTGTTGGGGGGCTATGGCTACACCTTC
14 TRBJ1-1 TRBV29-1 TRBD1 NA CSAGQEGWDTEAFF TGCAGCGCAGGACAGGAAGGCTGGGACACTGAAGCTTTCTTT
15 TRBJ2-1 TRBV7-6 TRBD2 NA CATRLAGDTYNEQFF TGTGCCACCCGACTAGCGGGGGATACCTACAATGAGCAGTTCTTC
16 TRBJ2-7 TRBV4-2 TRBD1 many CASSQGGGISAYEQYF TGTGCCAGCAGCCAAGGAGGGGGCATAAGCGCCTACGAGCAGTACTTC
13 TRBJ1-1 TRBV4-1 NA NA CASSQNRNTEAFF TGCGCCAGCAGCCAAAACAGGAACACTGAAGCTTTCTTT
15 TRBJ2-3 TRBV5-1 NA NA CASSPHRDGTDTQYF TGCGCCAGCAGCCCACACAGGGACGGCACAGATACGCAGTATTTT
15 TRBJ2-3 TRBV11-3 NA many CASSLGRGGADTQYF TGTGCCAGCAGCTTAGGTCGGGGCGGGGCAGATACGCAGTATTTT
15 TRBJ2-7 TRBV4-1 NA many CASSQDLSQSYEQYF TGCGCCAGCAGCCAAGACCTCTCGCAGTCCTACGAGCAGTACTTC
14 TRBJ1-3 TRBV5-4 NA many CASKNSGAGNTIYF TGTGCCAGCAAAAATTCAGGGGCGGGAAACACCATATATTTT
15 TRBJ2-1 TRBV7-2 TRBD2 many CASSLGGTGFNEQFF TGTGCCAGCAGCTTGGGGGGGACCGGCTTCAATGAGCAGTTCTTC
15 TRBJ2-7 TRBV20-1 TRBD2 NA CSATTSGRASYEQYF TGCAGTGCAACGACTAGCGGGAGGGCAAGCTACGAGCAGTACTTC
14 TRBJ1-2 TRBV27 NA many CASSLSGQFYGYTF TGTGCCAGCAGTTTATCCGGACAGTTCTATGGCTACACCTTC
13 TRBJ2-7 TRBV20-1 TRBD1 NA CSALPGQGNAQYF TGCAGTGCTTTGCCGGGACAGGGAAACGCGCAGTACTTC
11 TRBJ1-4 TRBV7-9 NA many CASTENEKLFF TGTGCCAGCACTGAAAATGAAAAACTGTTTTTT
17 TRBJ1-2 TRBV4-3 TRBD1 many CASSPGQGARANYGYTF TGCGCCAGCAGCCCGGGGCAGGGGGCGCGAGCTAACTATGGCTACACCTTC
15 TRBJ2-5 TRBV9 NA many CASSVGGGDQETQYF TGTGCCAGCAGCGTAGGGGGTGGGGACCAAGAGACCCAGTACTTC
13 TRBJ2-7 TRBV2 TRBD1 many CATGTGTSYEQYF TGTGCCACCGGGACAGGGACCTCCTACGAGCAGTACTTC
14 TRBJ2-2 TRBV9 NA many CASSPGPYTGELFF TGTGCCAGCAGCCCCGGGCCTTACACCGGGGAGCTGTTTTTT
14 TRBJ2-7 TRBV30 NA many CAWTRGGLGYEQYF TGTGCCTGGACCCGAGGGGGATTAGGCTACGAGCAGTACTTC
12 TRBJ2-1 TRBV12-3/TRBV12-4 NA many CASSYGSSWQFF TGTGCCAGCAGTTACGGTAGTAGCTGGCAGTTCTTC
14 TRBJ2-7 TRBV9 TRBD1 once CASSGRTGAYEQYF TGTGCCAGCAGCGGGCGGACAGGGGCCTACGAGCAGTACTTC
12 TRBJ1-5 TRBV5-6 TRBD1 many CASSSRDSHQHF TGTGCCAGCAGCTCCCGGGACAGCCATCAGCATTTT
13 TRBJ1-2 TRBV14 NA many CASSQIGTYGYTF TGTGCCAGCAGCCAAATCGGGACTTATGGCTACACCTTC
16 TRBJ2-3 TRBV6-1 TRBD1 many CASRRDRDRGSDTQYF TGTGCCAGCAGGAGGGACCGGGACAGGGGCTCGGATACGCAGTATTTT
14 TRBJ1-6 TRBV25-1 TRBD1 many CASSLLDRGSPLHF TGTGCCAGCAGCCTCCTGGACAGGGGGTCACCCCTCCACTTT
14 TRBJ2-5 TRBV7-2 NA NA CASSRYDRKETQYF TGTGCCAGCAGTCGCTACGACAGAAAAGAGACCCAGTACTTC
15 TRBJ2-3 TRBV3-1 NA many CASSQGGTWINTQYF TGTGCCAGCAGCCAAGGAGGGACATGGATAAATACGCAGTATTTT